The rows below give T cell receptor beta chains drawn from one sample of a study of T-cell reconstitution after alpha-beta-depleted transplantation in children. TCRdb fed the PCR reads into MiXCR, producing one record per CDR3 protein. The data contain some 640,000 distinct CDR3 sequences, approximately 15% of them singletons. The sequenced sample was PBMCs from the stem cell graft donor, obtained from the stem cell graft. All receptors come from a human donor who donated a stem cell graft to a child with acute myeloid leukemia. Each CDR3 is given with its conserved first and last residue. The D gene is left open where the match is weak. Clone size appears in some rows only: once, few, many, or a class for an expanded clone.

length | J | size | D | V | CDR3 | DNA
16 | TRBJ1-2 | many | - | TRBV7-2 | CASSSSQVEENYGYTF | TGTGCCAGCAGCTCCTCACAGGTAGAGGAAAACTATGGCTACACCTTC
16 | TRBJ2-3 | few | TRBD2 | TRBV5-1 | CASSFRTSGATDTQYF | TGCGCCAGCAGCTTCCGGACTAGCGGCGCCACAGATACGCAGTATTTT
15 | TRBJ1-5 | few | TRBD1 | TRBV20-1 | CSARDSDRGNQPQHF | TGCAGTGCTAGAGATTCCGACAGGGGAAATCAGCCCCAGCATTTT
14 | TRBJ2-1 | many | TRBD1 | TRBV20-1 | CSARGGGTGDFQFF | TGCAGTGCTAGAGGGGGGGGGACAGGGGATTTTCAGTTCTTC
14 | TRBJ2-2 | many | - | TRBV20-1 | CSAEDSLSTGELFF | TGCAGTGCTGAGGACTCCTTAAGCACCGGGGAGCTGTTTTTT
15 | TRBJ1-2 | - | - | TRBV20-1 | CSANNLGLLSYGYTF | TGCAGTGCAAACAACCTTGGGCTCCTCTCCTATGGCTACACCTTC
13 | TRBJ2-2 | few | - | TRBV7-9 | CASSHDPLGELFF | TGTGCCAGCAGCCATGATCCGTTGGGGGAGCTGTTTTTT
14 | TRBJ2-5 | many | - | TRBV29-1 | CSVRRTVTQETQYF | TGCAGCGTTAGAAGGACAGTAACCCAAGAGACCCAGTACTTC
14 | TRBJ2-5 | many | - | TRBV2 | CASSPGQYQETQYF | TGTGCCAGCAGCCCCGGACAGTACCAAGAGACCCAGTACTTC
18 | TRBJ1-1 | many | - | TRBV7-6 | CASSLTLPGSLEGTEAFF | TGTGCCAGCAGCTTAACCTTACCCGGGTCTTTGGAGGGCACTGAAGCTTTCTTT
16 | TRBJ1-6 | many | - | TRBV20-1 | CSATTGLSSYNSPLHF | TGCAGTGCTACGACAGGCCTGAGCTCCTATAATTCACCCCTCCACTTT
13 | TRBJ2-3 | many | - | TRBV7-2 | CASSRGSTDTQYF | TGCGCCAGCAGCCGGGGTAGCACAGATACGCAGTATTTT
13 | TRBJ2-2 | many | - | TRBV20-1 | CSARDLGTGELFF | TGCAGTGCTAGAGATCTCGGCACCGGGGAGCTGTTTTTT
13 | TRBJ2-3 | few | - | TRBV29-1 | CSVDAFSTDTQYF | TGCAGCGTTGACGCCTTTAGCACAGATACGCAGTATTTT
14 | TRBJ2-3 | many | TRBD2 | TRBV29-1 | CSVAGLAVADTQYF | TGCAGCGTAGCGGGACTAGCAGTAGCAGATACGCAGTATTTT
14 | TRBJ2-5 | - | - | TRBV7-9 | CASSLRRQSETQYF | TGTGCCAGCAGCCTCCGACGACAGTCGGAGACCCAGTACTTC
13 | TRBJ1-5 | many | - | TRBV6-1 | CATGPPGNQPQHF | TGTGCCACAGGTCCCCCGGGCAATCAGCCCCAGCATTTT
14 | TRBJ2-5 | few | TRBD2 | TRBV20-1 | CSAWTSGGEETQYF | TGCAGTGCGTGGACTAGCGGGGGGGAAGAGACCCAGTACTTC
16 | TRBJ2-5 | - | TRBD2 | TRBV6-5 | CASSYPRSGDGETQYF | TGTGCCAGCAGTTACCCAAGGAGCGGGGATGGAGAGACCCAGTACTTC
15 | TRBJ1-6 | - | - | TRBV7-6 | CASSLQGRGNSPLHF | TGTGCCAGCAGCTTACAGGGGAGAGGAAATTCACCCCTCCACTTT
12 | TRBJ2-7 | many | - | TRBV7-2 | CASSFSTYEQYF | TGTGCCAGCAGTTTCTCAACCTACGAGCAGTACTTC
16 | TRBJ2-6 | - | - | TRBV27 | CASSHGGLSGANVLTF | TGTGCCAGCAGCCATGGGGGGTTGTCTGGGGCCAACGTCCTGACTTTC
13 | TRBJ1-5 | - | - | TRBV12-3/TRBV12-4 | CASSYSPGQPQHF | TGTGCCAGCAGTTACAGCCCCGGTCAGCCCCAGCATTTT
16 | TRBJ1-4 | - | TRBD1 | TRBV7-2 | CASSLTRQGTNEKLFF | TGTGCCAGCAGCCTAACTCGACAGGGTACTAATGAAAAACTGTTTTTT
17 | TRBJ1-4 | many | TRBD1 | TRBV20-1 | CSARDTDRGTRNEKLFF | TGCAGTGCTAGGGACACGGACAGGGGGACGCGGAATGAAAAACTGTTTTTT
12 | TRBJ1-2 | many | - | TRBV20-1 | CSAPGSDDGYTF | TGCAGTGCCCCGGGGTCGGACGATGGCTACACCTTC
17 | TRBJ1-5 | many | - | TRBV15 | CATSSVQGSLGNQPQHF | TGTGCCACCAGCAGTGTACAGGGTTCTCTAGGCAATCAGCCCCAGCATTTT
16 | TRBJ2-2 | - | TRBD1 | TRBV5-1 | CASSSTGQVGTGELFF | TGCGCCAGCAGTTCGACCGGACAGGTGGGCACCGGGGAGCTGTTTTTT
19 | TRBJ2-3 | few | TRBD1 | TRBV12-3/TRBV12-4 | CASSLAYPTGSASTDTQYF | TGTGCCAGCAGTTTAGCGTATCCGACAGGGTCAGCATCCACAGATACGCAGTATTTT
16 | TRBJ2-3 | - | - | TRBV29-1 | CSARGCGRAGTDTQYF | TGCAGCGCCCGAGGTTGCGGCAGGGCTGGCACAGATACGCAGTATTTT
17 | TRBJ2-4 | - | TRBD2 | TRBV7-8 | CASSGGAGGAAKNIQYF | TGTGCCAGCAGCGGGGGGGCGGGGGGCGCTGCCAAAAACATTCAGTACTTC
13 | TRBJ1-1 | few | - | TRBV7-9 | CASSFPGSNEAFF | TGTGCCAGCAGCTTCCCAGGGAGCAATGAAGCTTTCTTT
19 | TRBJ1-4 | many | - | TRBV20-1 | CSARTGGALDLATNEKLFF | TGCAGTGCTAGAACCGGCGGGGCCCTGGATCTGGCAACTAATGAAAAACTGTTTTTT
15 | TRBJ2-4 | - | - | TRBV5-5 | CASSLGGLVGNIQYF | TGTGCCAGCAGCTTGGGGGGTCTGGTAGGAAACATTCAGTACTTC
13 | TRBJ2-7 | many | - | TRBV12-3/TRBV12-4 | CASSSRLGYEQYF | TGTGCCAGCAGTTCAAGGTTAGGGTACGAGCAGTACTTC
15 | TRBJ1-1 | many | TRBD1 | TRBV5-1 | CASSLGGQLNTEAFF | TGCGCCAGCAGCTTGGGGGGACAGCTGAACACTGAAGCTTTCTTT
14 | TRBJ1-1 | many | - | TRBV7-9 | CASSWHEDGTEAFF | TGTGCCAGCAGCTGGCACGAGGACGGCACTGAAGCTTTCTTT
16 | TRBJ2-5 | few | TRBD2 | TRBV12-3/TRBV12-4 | CASSPYRGGEQETQYF | TGTGCCAGCAGTCCCTATAGGGGAGGGGAACAAGAGACCCAGTACTTC
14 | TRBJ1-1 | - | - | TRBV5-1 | CASSFGPPNTEAFF | TGCGCCAGCAGCTTTGGGCCCCCGAACACTGAAGCTTTCTTT
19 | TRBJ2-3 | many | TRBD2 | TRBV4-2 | CASSQVLSPLAGLVDTQYF | TGTGCCAGCAGCCAAGTCTTGTCCCCACTAGCGGGGTTAGTAGATACGCAGTATTTT
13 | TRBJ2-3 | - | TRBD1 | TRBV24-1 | CATSQGEGDTQYF | TGTGCCACCAGCCAGGGGGAAGGAGATACGCAGTATTTT
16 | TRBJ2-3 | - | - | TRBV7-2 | CASSLEWDPKVDTQYF | TGTGCCAGCAGCTTAGAGTGGGACCCCAAGGTAGATACGCAGTATTTT
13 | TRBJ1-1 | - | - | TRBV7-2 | CASSFYIGSEAFF | TGTGCCAGCAGCTTCTACATCGGATCTGAAGCTTTCTTT
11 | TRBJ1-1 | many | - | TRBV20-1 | CSAARPTEAFF | TGCAGTGCTGCCCGGCCCACTGAAGCTTTCTTT
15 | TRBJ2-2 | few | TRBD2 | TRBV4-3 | CASGRSGVDTGELFF | TGCGCCAGCGGGCGGAGCGGGGTGGACACCGGGGAGCTGTTTTTT
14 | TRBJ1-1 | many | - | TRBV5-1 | CASSLDSVMREAFF | TGCGCCAGCAGCTTGGATTCGGTCATGCGGGAAGCTTTCTTT
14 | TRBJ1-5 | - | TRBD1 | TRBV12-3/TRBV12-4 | CASSTGTESAPQHF | TGTGCCAGCAGTACCGGGACAGAGAGTGCGCCCCAGCATTTT
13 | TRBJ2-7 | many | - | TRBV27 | CASSSGTNYEQYF | TGTGCCAGCAGTAGCGGGACAAACTACGAGCAGTACTTC
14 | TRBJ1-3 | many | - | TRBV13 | CASSFFDSGNTIYF | TGTGCCAGCAGCTTCTTCGATTCTGGAAACACCATATATTTT
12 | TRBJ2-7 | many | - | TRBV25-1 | CASSEKYYEQYF | TGTGCCAGCAGTGAGAAATACTACGAGCAGTACTTC
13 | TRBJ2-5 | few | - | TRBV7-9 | CASTPVAEETQYF | TGTGCCAGCACCCCAGTGGCGGAGGAGACCCAGTACTTC
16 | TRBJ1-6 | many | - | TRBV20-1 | CSAPTTGLGLDSPLHF | TGCAGTGCCCCTACGACAGGCTTAGGGCTTGATTCACCCCTCCACTTT
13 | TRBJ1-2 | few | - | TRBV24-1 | CATSDSPYLGYTF | TGTGCCACCAGTGATTCCCCCTACCTGGGCTACACCTTC
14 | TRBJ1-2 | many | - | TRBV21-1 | CASSKRDKKLGYTF | TGTGCCAGCAGCAAAAGGGACAAGAAGCTTGGCTACACCTTC
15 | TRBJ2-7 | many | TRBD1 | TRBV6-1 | CASREDRGGLYEQYF | TGTGCCAGCAGAGAAGACAGGGGCGGACTCTACGAGCAGTACTTC
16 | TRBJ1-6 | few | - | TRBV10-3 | CAISERAGTYNSPLHF | TGTGCCATCAGTGAAAGGGCAGGGACGTATAATTCACCCCTCCACTTT
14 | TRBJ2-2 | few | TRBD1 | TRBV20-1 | CSAFRQGAAGELFF | TGCAGTGCTTTCCGACAGGGGGCGGCCGGGGAGCTGTTTTTT
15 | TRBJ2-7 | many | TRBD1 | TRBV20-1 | CSARDRDRGSFEQYF | TGCAGTGCTAGGGACAGGGACAGGGGATCGTTCGAGCAGTACTTC
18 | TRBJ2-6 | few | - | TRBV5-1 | CASSLIQGSLSGANVLTF | TGCGCCAGCAGCTTAATACAGGGATCCCTCTCTGGGGCCAACGTCCTGACTTTC